Shown below are 4 T cell receptor beta chains from a single sample sequenced in a study of cytomegalovirus exposure and HLA in healthy donors. PCR amplification relied on 60 Vbeta primers (plus 13 Jbeta primers). Sequencing used immunoSEQ multiplex PCR; TCRdb keeps in-frame clones, though not all of them. The repertoire holds 200,000 to 250,000 clones, with 82% as singletons. Sequencing was performed on PBMCs. The receptors derive from a woman aged 40 to 50 in good health and CMV-seronegative.

V usage is TRBV11-3 and J usage is TRBJ2-5; no firm D call. The CDR3 sequence is 13 residues long. V lost 1 base, J lost 5 bases, and 8 bases lay in between. CDR1 and CDR2 from the germline V gene are SGHNT and YENEEA. This CDR3 reads CASSLARWETQYF. DNA for the CDR3: TGTGCCAGCAGCTTAGCTCGGTGGGAGACCCAGTACTTC.

The chain carries TRBV29-1 and TRBJ1-1, with a tentative D call TRBD1 (6 bases). The V end lost 3 bases, the J end lost 8 bases, and 13 bases lay between the germline ends. CDR1 SQVTM and CDR2 ANQGSEA come from the germline V gene. This CDR3 comprises 12 residues. CDR3 coding DNA: TGCAGCGTTGAGTCAGGGGCCGGGGAAGCTTTCTTT. Translation gives CSVESGAGEAFF.

The chain links TRBV7-9 to TRBJ2-7; TRBD2 agrees at 7 bases. This CDR3 is built from 15 residues. Germline V gene lookup returns CDR1 SEHNR and CDR2 FQNEAQ (reference sequence). Trimming took 0 bases from V and 6 from J; bases not matched to a gene: 8. CDR3 in DNA: TGTGCCAGCAGCTTAGCTGATATAGCGGGTGTCGAGCAGTACTTC. Its translation: CASSLADIAGVEQYF. Full variable domain (rest looked up from reference TRBV7-9 and TRBJ2-7): DTGVSQNPRHKITKRGQNVTFRCDPISEHNRLYWYRQTLGQGPEFLTYFQNEAQLEKSRLLSDRFSAERPKGSFSTLEIQRTEQGDSAMYLCASSLADIAGVEQYFGPGTRLTVT.

On this clone itself: Other DNA sequences within the sample encode an identical CDR3. The J gene is TRBJ2-7, the V gene TRBV5-1; the match to TRBD1 covers 7 bases. This CDR3 region has 14 residues. CDR1 SGHRS and CDR2 YFSETQ come from the germline V gene. Unmatched junction bases numbered 8, after V lost 4 bases and J lost 4 bases. In DNA, the CDR3 is TGCGCCAGCAGCCCTAGACAGGGAGCATACGAGCAGTACTTC. It yields the protein CASSPRQGAYEQYF. The full variable domain, with the rest looked up from reference TRBV5-1 and TRBJ2-7, is KAGVTQTPRYLIKTRGQQVTLSCSPISGHRSVSWYQQTPGQGLQFLFEYFSETQRNKGNFPGRFSGRQFSNSRSEMNVSTLELGDSALYLCASSPRQGAYEQYFGPGTRLTVT.